The 10 T cell receptor beta chains below all came from one sample that was sequenced in a study of CD4 T cells in relation to SARS-CoV-2 and coronaviruses. Before the COVID-19 pandemic, during about 2011-2019, CD4+ T cells were taken from unexposed donors. CD4+ T cells were isolated from the cells after less than 13 days of culture. Measured with immunoSEQ multiplex PCR; TCRdb has only the in-frame clones, and not every one. This sample yields roughly 20,000 clones, of which about 68% are seen a single time; around 28% belongs to the top ten. Antigens for these TCRs are unknown. Sample: CD4+ T cells from PBMCs, cultured in vitro. The receptor source for this set is a human donor in good health.

The J gene is TRBJ2-5, the V gene TRBV9; D is tentatively TRBD1 or TRBD2 (5 bases each). V was clipped by 0 bases and J by 5 bases, with 8 bases between them. This CDR3 has 13 amino acids. The germline V gene has CDR1 SGDLS and CDR2 YYNGEE. CDR3 region: CASSVEWGETQYF. CDR3 DNA: TGTGCCAGCAGCGTAGAGTGGGGGGAGACCCAGTACTTC.

This chain links TRBV14 with TRBJ2-7; possibly TRBD1 or TRBD2 for D (6 bases each). The CDR3 has 15 amino acids. The V end was cut by 0 bases, the J end by 9 bases, with 18 bases between. Germline V gene sequence: CDR1 SGHDN, CDR2 FVKESK. The CDR3 bases are TGTGCCAGCAGCCAAGATCGGAGGGGGGAGTCATGGCAGTACTTC. Translated, it gives CASSQDRRGESWQYF.

The chain links TRBV28 to TRBJ2-3, with D perhaps assigned TRBD1 or TRBD2 (5 bases each). The CDR3 loop spans 16 amino acids. Trimming removed 6 bases from V and 2 bases from J, with 18 bases in between. Germline CDR1 and CDR2: MDHEN and SYDVKM. CDR3 DNA sequence: TGTGCCAGCAGGGCCGGGACCCACGGTTACACAGATACGCAGTATTTT. Translating it yields CASRAGTHGYTDTQYF.

The genes are TRBV5-1 and TRBJ2-7; 10 nucleotides match TRBD1. The CDR3 length is 16 residues. Looked up from germline, CDR1 is SGHRS and CDR2 is YFSETQ. V lost 1 base, J lost 2 bases, and 6 bases stayed unmatched. CDR3 in amino acids: CASSLYTGTGAYEQYF. CDR3 bases: TGCGCCAGCAGCTTGTATACGGGGACAGGGGCCTACGAGCAGTACTTC.

The rearrangement joins TRBV4-1 to TRBJ1-1, with D perhaps TRBD1 (5 bases). Germline V gene sequence: CDR1 MGHRA, CDR2 YSYEKL. The CDR3 runs to 17 residues. Trimming left V 1 base short and J 0 bases short, with 15 bases between. CDR3 amino acids: CASSQVAGGIMNTEAFF. The CDR3, as DNA: TGCGCCAGCAGCCAAGTAGCGGGGGGGATCATGAACACTGAAGCTTTCTTT.

The V and J genes are TRBV5-1 and TRBJ2-3, with D possibly being TRBD1 (6 bases). Germline CDR1 SGHRS, CDR2 YFSETQ. V lost 4 bases and J lost 5, with 17 bases in between. The CDR3 totals 15 residues. CDR3 nucleotides: TGCGCCAGCAGCGACAGGAATCCCACAGTAGATACGCAGTATTTT. It encodes CASSDRNPTVDTQYF.

The chain links TRBV30 to TRBJ1-2; 8 bases agree with TRBD1. This CDR3 is 13 amino acids long. Germline CDR1 and CDR2: GTSNPN and SVGIG (reference sequence). The V segment lost 0 bases and the J segment 4 bases; nucleotides outside the gene matches: 1. The CDR3 loop reads CAWSVGQVYGYTF. The CDR3 DNA follows: TGTGCCTGGAGTGTGGGACAGGTCTATGGCTACACCTTC.

This clone appeared a few times. The DNA for the CDR3 is TGTGCCAGCAGTACCCACTACGAGCAGTACTTC. Translation gives CASSTHYEQYF. V and J are TRBV6-5 and TRBJ2-7; D remains unclear. V was cut by 5 bases and J by 3 bases, with 5 bases left in between. Germline-derived CDR1 and CDR2 are MNHEY and SVGAGI. The CDR3 is made up of 11 amino acids.

V usage is TRBV5-8 and J usage is TRBJ2-3; 7 nucleotides align to TRBD1. J was trimmed by 5 bases and V by 3 bases; bases with no gene match: 6. The CDR3 spans 14 residues. CDR1 is SGHTS and CDR2 is YDEGEE in the germline V gene. DNA for the CDR3: TGTGCCAGCAGCTGGACACAGGGGAAAGATACGCAGTATTTT. Translating it yields CASSWTQGKDTQYF.

The chain links TRBV5-1 to TRBJ2-5; a possible D gene is TRBD2 (5 bases). Trimming took 4 bases from V and 5 from J, leaving 12 bases between them. Germline loops: CDR1 SGHRS, CDR2 YFSETQ. The CDR3 sequence is 13 residues long. The CDR3 DNA follows: TGCGCCAGCAGCGTGGACTTCTGGGAGACCCAGTACTTC. Translation: CASSVDFWETQYF.